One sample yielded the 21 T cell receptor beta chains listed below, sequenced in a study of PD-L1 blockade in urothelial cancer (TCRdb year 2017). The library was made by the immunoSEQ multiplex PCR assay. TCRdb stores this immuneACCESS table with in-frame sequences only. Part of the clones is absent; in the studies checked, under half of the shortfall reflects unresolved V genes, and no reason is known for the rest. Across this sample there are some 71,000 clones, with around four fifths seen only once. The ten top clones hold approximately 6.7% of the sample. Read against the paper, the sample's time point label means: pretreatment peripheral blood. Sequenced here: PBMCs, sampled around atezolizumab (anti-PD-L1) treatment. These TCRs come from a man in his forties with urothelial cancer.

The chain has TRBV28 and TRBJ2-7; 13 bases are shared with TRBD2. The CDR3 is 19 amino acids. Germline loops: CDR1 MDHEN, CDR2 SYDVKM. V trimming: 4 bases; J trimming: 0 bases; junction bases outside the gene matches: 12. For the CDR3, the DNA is TGTGCCAGCAGTTCTGGGATGACTAGCGGGGGGATTAGCTCCTACGAGCAGTACTTC. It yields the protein CASSSGMTSGGISSYEQYF.

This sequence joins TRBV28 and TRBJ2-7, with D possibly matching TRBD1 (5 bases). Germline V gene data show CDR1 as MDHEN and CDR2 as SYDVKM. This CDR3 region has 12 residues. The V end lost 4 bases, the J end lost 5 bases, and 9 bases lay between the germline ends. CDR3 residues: CASSSTRDEQYF. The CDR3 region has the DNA TGTGCCAGCAGTTCGACCAGGGACGAGCAGTACTTC.

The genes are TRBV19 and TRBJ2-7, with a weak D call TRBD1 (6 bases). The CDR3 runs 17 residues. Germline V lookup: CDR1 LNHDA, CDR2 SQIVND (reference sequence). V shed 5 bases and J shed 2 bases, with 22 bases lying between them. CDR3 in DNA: TGTGCCAGTAGTCGAGGGCTGGGGCCAGGGGCCACCTACGAGCAGTACTTC. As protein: CASSRGLGPGATYEQYF.

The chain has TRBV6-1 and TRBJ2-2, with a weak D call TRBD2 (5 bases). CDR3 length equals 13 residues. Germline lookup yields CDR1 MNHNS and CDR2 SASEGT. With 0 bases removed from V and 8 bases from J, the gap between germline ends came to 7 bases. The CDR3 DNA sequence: TGTGCCAGCAGTGAAGCGCGCGGGGGGGAGCTGTTTTTT. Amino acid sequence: CASSEARGGELFF.

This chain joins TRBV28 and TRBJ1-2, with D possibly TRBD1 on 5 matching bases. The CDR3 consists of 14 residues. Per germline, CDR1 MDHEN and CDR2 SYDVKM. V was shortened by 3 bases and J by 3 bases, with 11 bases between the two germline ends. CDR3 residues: CASSFRAGYYGYTF. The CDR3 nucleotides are TGTGCCAGCAGTTTTCGGGCAGGGTACTATGGCTACACCTTC.

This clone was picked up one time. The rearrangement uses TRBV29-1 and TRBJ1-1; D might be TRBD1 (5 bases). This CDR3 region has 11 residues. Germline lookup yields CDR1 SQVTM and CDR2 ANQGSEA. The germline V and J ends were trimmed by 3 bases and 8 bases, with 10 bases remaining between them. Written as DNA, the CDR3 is TGCAGCGTTGAGGGGGGTACCGAAGCTTTCTTT. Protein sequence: CSVEGGTEAFF.

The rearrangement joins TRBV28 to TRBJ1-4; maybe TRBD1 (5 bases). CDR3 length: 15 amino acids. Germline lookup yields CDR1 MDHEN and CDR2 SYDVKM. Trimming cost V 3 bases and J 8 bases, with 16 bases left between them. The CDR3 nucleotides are TGTGCCAGCAGTTTCGGAGGGGCGCGGGGAGAAAAACTGTTTTTT. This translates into CASSFGGARGEKLFF.

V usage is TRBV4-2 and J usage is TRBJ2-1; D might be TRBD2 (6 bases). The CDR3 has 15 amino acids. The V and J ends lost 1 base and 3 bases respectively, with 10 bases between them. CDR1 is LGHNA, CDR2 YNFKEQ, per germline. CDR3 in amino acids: CASSQAPGDYNEQFF. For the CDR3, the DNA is TGTGCCAGCAGCCAAGCCCCGGGGGACTACAATGAGCAGTTCTTC.

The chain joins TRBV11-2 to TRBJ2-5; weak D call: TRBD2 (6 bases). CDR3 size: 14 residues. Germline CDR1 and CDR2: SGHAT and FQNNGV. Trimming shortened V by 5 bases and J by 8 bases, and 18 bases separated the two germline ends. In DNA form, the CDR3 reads TGTGCCAGCAGCACCGGGAGCTCTTGGGGAACCCAGTACTTC. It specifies CASSTGSSWGTQYF.

The CDR3 nucleotides read TGTGCCAGCAGTGAGAATCAGCCCCAGCATTTT. It is translated as CASSENQPQHF. The chain combines TRBV28 with TRBJ1-5; D not resolved. Per germline, CDR1 MDHEN and CDR2 SYDVKM. The CDR3 covers 11 residues. The V end was cut by 5 bases, the J end by 4 bases, with 3 bases between.

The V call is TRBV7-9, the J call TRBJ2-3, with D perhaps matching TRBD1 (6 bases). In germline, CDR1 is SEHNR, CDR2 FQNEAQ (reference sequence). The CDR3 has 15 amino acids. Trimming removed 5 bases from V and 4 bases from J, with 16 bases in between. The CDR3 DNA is TGTGCCAGCAGCCCCTCCGGGACAAGGTCAGATACGCAGTATTTT. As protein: CASSPSGTRSDTQYF.

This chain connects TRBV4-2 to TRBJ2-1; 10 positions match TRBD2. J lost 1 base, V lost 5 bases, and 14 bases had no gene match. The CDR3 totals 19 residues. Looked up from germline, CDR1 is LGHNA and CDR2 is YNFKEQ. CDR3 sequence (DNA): TGTGCCAGCAGCGATGAACCCCTGGGAGCGGGAGGGTCCTACAATGAGCAGTTCTTC. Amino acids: CASSDEPLGAGGSYNEQFF.

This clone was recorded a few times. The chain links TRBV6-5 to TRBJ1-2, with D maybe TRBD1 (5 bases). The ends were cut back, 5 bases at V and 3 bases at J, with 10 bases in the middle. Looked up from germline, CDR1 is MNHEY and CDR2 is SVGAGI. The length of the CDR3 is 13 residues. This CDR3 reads CASSLGEDYGYTF. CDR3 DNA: TGTGCCAGCAGTCTGGGGGAGGACTATGGCTACACCTTC.

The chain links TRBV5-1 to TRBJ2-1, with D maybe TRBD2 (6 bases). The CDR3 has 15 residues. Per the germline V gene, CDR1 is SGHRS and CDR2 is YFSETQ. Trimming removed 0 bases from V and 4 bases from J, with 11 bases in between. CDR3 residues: CASSLDGSPYNEQFF. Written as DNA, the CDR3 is TGCGCCAGCAGCTTGGACGGGAGCCCTTACAATGAGCAGTTCTTC.

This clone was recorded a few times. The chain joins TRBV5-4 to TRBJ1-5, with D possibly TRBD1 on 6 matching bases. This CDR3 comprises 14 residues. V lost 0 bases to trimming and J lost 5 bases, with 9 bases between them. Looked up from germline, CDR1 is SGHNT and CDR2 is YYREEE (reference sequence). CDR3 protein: CASSLGGGDQPQHF. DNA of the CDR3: TGTGCCAGCAGCTTGGGTGGGGGCGATCAGCCCCAGCATTTT. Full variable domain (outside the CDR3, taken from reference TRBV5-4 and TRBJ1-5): ETGVTQSPTHLIKTRGQQVTLRCSSQSGHNTVSWYQQALGQGPQFIFQYYREEENGRGNFPPRFSGLQFPNYSSELNVNALELDDSALYLCASSLGGGDQPQHFGDGTRLSIL.

This chain's CDR3 is CASSLEGQGTYEQYF. CDR3 bases: TGCGCCAGCAGCCTTGAAGGACAGGGAACATACGAGCAGTACTTC. This chain links TRBV5-1 with TRBJ2-7, with TRBD1 matching 8 bases. The V gene end was trimmed by 4 bases and the J gene end by 4 bases; junction bases not matched to a gene: 10. The germline gives CDR1 SGHRS, CDR2 YFSETQ. The CDR3 is made up of 15 amino acids.

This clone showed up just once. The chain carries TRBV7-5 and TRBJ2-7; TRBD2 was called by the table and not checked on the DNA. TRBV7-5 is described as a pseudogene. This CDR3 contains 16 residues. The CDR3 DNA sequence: TGTGCCAGAAGCTACCCCACTAGCGCCAGCTCCTACGAGCAGTACTTC. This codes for CARSYPTSASSYEQYF.

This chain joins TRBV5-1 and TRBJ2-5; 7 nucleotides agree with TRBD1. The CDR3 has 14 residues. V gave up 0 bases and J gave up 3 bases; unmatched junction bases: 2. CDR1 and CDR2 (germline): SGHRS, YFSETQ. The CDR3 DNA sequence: TGCGCCAGCAGCTTGGCGGGGACAGAAGAGACCCAGTACTTC. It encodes CASSLAGTEETQYF.

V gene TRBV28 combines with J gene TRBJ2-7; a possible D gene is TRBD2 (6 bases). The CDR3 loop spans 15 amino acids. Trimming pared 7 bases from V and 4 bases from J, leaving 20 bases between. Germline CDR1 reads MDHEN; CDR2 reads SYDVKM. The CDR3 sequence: CASTPPGGPGYEQYF. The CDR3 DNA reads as TGTGCCAGCACCCCTCCCGGAGGGCCGGGTTACGAGCAGTACTTC.

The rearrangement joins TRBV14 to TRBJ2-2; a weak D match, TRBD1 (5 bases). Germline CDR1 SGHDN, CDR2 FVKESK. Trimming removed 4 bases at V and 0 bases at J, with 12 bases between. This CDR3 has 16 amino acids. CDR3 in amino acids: CASSLVTGANTGELFF. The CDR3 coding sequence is TGTGCCAGCAGCCTTGTCACAGGAGCGAACACCGGGGAGCTGTTTTTT.

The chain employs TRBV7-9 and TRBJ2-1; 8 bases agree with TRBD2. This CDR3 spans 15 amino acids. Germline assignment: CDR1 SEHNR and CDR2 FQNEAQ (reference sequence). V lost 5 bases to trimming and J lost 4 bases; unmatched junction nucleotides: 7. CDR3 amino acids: CASSRAGVRYNEQFF. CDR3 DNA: TGTGCCAGCAGCAGAGCGGGAGTTAGGTACAATGAGCAGTTCTTC.